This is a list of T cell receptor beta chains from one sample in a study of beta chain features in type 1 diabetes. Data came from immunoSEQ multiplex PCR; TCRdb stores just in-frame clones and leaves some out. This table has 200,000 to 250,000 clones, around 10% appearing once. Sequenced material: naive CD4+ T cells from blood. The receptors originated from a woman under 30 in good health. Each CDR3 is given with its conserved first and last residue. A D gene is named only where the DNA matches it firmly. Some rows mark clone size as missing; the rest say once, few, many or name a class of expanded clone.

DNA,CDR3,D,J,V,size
TGTGCCACCAGCGCAGGGGGCGGTCAGCCCCAGCATTTT,CATSAGGGQPQHF,TRBD1,TRBJ1-5,TRBV15,few
TGTGCCAGCAGTAACTCCGGGACAGGGTATGGCTACACCTTC,CASSNSGTGYGYTF,TRBD1,TRBJ1-2,TRBV6-1,-
TGTGCCAGCAGCTTAGCTAGCGGGCCTTACAATGAGCAGTTCTTC,CASSLASGPYNEQFF,TRBD2,TRBJ2-1,TRBV7-2,many
TGCGCCAGCAGCTCCGGGATTAGGGAAACTGAAGCTTTCTTT,CASSSGIRETEAFF,-,TRBJ1-1,TRBV5-1,-
TGTGCCAGCAGCTTTAGGACTAGCGGGAAGGGCGAGCAGTACTTC,CASSFRTSGKGEQYF,TRBD2,TRBJ2-7,TRBV9,few
TGTGCCAGCAGTGGGGACAGGGGGATTAGGGATCAGCCCCAGCATTTT,CASSGDRGIRDQPQHF,TRBD1,TRBJ1-5,TRBV2,few
TGTGCCAGCAGCGGTGGTCAGGGTCGAAATTCACCCCTCCACTTT,CASSGGQGRNSPLHF,-,TRBJ1-6,TRBV9,-
TGTGCCAGCAGCTTACGTCTAGGGAGCTCCTACAATGAGCAGTTCTTC,CASSLRLGSSYNEQFF,-,TRBJ2-1,TRBV7-9,-
TGCGCCAGCAGCTTGGAGACAGGGGGTTGGTACACTGAAGCTTTCTTT,CASSLETGGWYTEAFF,TRBD1,TRBJ1-1,TRBV5-1,-
TGCGCCAGCAGGGGGACAGGGGATTACGAGCAGTACTTC,CASRGTGDYEQYF,TRBD1,TRBJ2-7,TRBV5-1,-
TGCGCCAGCAGTGAAGAGGGGGCGAATTACGAGCAGTACTTC,CASSEEGANYEQYF,TRBD1,TRBJ2-7,TRBV10-2,few
TGTGCCTGGAGTGTAACTAGCGGGATCCAAGAGACCCAGTACTTC,CAWSVTSGIQETQYF,TRBD2,TRBJ2-5,TRBV30,few
TGTGCCACCAGCACTCCAGGGTCTTTGGGCTCCTACAATGAGCAGTTCTTC,CATSTPGSLGSYNEQFF,-,TRBJ2-1,TRBV15,few
TGTGCCAGCAGCCCTAGCGGCCTCTACAATGAGCAGTTCTTC,CASSPSGLYNEQFF,TRBD2,TRBJ2-1,TRBV5-4,-
TGTGCCAGCAGTGAAGCTCGACAGTGGAAGGACACTGAAGCTTTCTTT,CASSEARQWKDTEAFF,-,TRBJ1-1,TRBV6-1,-
TGTGCTAGTGGTGTCTCCCCCGCCCGGGGGGAGGACTATGGCTACACCTTC,CASGVSPARGEDYGYTF,-,TRBJ1-2,TRBV12-5,-
TGCGCCAGCAGCCAACAACTAGCGGGAGAGCAGTTCTTC,CASSQQLAGEQFF,TRBD2,TRBJ2-1,TRBV5-1,-
TGTGCCAGCATTAGGACAGGGCCCTACGAGCAGTACTTC,CASIRTGPYEQYF,TRBD1,TRBJ2-7,TRBV6-1,-
TGTGCCTGGGATTATGGACAGGGGATGAACACTGAAGCTTTCTTT,CAWDYGQGMNTEAFF,TRBD1,TRBJ1-1,TRBV30,few
TGTGCCAGCAGCTTAACGTCTGGTTGGGGGGGGGATCAGCCCCAGCATTTT,CASSLTSGWGGDQPQHF,-,TRBJ1-5,TRBV2,-
TGCGCCAGCAGCCAAGATTCTAGCGGGAGTGTAGTGGAGACCCAGTACTTC,CASSQDSSGSVVETQYF,TRBD2,TRBJ2-5,TRBV4-1,-
TGTGCCAGCAGTTCCCGGACAGGGCTGGGCTACACCTTC,CASSSRTGLGYTF,TRBD1,TRBJ1-2,TRBV27,few